The next 26 T cell receptor beta chains were all read from a single sample in a study of cytomegalovirus exposure and HLA in healthy donors. The primer mix had 60 Vbeta and 13 Jbeta primers. The data were produced by immunoSEQ multiplex PCR, yet TCRdb's version contains in-frame clones alone and is incomplete. The table includes about 130,000 clones, around 78% detected once. The sample comprised PBMCs. The source of these receptors is a woman aged 50 to 60 in good health and CMV-seronegative.

The V call is TRBV27, the J call TRBJ2-3; 14 nucleotides line up with TRBD2. Germline loops: CDR1 MNHEY, CDR2 SMNVEV (reference sequence). V trimming: 5 bases; J trimming: 5 bases; junction bases outside the gene matches: 9. The CDR3 totals 17 residues. The DNA of the CDR3 is TGTGCCAGCAGTCCACAGGGACTAGCGGGAGTAGGAGATACGCAGTATTTT. Protein: CASSPQGLAGVGDTQYF.

The table lists this clone with a count of one. The gene calls are TRBV29-1 and TRBJ1-1; TRBD1 matches 12 bases. The germline CDR1 and CDR2 sequences are SQVTM and ANQGSEA. The CDR3 covers 13 residues. The trim removed 0 bases at V and 9 bases at J, leaving 2 bases unmatched. Here the CDR3 DNA reads TGCAGCGTTGAAGAGGGACAGGGGGCACAAGCTTTCTTT. Translated, it gives CSVEEGQGAQAFF.

The chain links TRBV6-5 to TRBJ1-6, with D tentatively TRBD1 (6 bases). There are 14 residues in the CDR3. The V gene's germline CDR1 is MNHEY and CDR2 SVGAGI. V was trimmed by 5 bases and J by 10 bases, leaving 15 bases between them. The chain's CDR3 is CASSKRDTRSPLHF. The CDR3 nucleotides read TGTGCCAGCAGTAAACGGGACACGCGATCACCCCTCCACTTT.

The chain is built from TRBV5-6 and TRBJ2-7; 7 bases match TRBD1. V lost 4 bases, J lost 2 bases, and 3 bases stayed unmatched. The germline gives CDR1 SGHDT, CDR2 YYEEEE. CDR3 size: 13 residues. The CDR3 loop reads CASSPGQTYEQYF. CDR3 bases: TGTGCCAGCAGCCCGGGACAGACCTACGAGCAGTACTTC.

The sample holds one count of this clone. This chain uses TRBV7-9 with TRBJ2-1, with 12 bases that match TRBD1. The CDR3 has 16 amino acids. V lost 5 bases, J lost 6 bases, and 8 bases stayed unmatched. Looked up from germline, CDR1 is SEHNR and CDR2 is FQNEAQ (reference sequence). This CDR3 is CASSQNRDRGPNEQFF. DNA for the CDR3: TGTGCCAGCAGCCAAAACCGGGACAGGGGGCCCAATGAGCAGTTCTTC.

The chain employs TRBV28 and TRBJ2-2, with D tentatively TRBD2 (6 bases). The CDR3 length is 16 residues. Trimming took off 5 bases at V and 5 bases at J, with 18 bases between the two ends. Germline V gives CDR1 MDHEN, CDR2 SYDVKM. CDR3 in amino acids: CASSRGMGMLTGELFF. In nucleotides, the CDR3 is TGTGCCAGCAGTCGGGGGATGGGGATGCTGACCGGGGAGCTGTTTTTT.

This clone was counted once. The J gene is TRBJ1-6, the V gene TRBV27; 8 bases are a match to TRBD1. The CDR3 loop spans 18 amino acids. Germline-derived CDR1 and CDR2 are MNHEY and SMNVEV (reference sequence). V was pared by 7 bases and J by 0 bases, with 11 bases of the junction left unmatched. CDR3 nucleotides: TGTGCCAGCACCCTTAGGGGGGACAGGAGCTCCTATAATTCACCCCTCCACTTT. Translation: CASTLRGDRSSYNSPLHF.

The genes are TRBV19 and TRBJ2-1; 14 bases map to TRBD2. V shed 1 base, J shed 7 bases, and the junction held 9 bases outside the gene matches. The V gene's germline CDR1 is LNHDA and CDR2 SQIVND (reference sequence). The CDR3 loop spans 18 amino acids. The CDR3: CASSIAWGTSGSKNEQFF. The CDR3 nucleotides read TGTGCCAGTAGTATAGCTTGGGGGACTAGCGGGAGTAAAAATGAGCAGTTCTTC.

The chain couples TRBV19 to TRBJ1-2, with 10 bases matching TRBD1. J gave up 8 bases and V 6 bases, and 9 bases lay outside the gene matches. In germline, CDR1 is LNHDA, CDR2 SQIVND (reference sequence). This CDR3 contains 14 residues. This CDR3 reads CASSPAGQGYGYTF. The CDR3 DNA is TGTGCCAGTAGCCCTGCGGGACAGGGGTACGGCTACACCTTC.

The V gene is TRBV6-4, the J gene TRBJ2-1, with 11 bases matching TRBD2. Losses at the gene ends were 6 bases for V and 7 bases for J; bases not matched to a gene: 5. The CDR3 consists of 14 residues. Germline assignment: CDR1 MRHNA and CDR2 SNTAGT. As DNA, the CDR3 is TGTGCCAGCAGGGAGGGACTAGCGGATAATGAGCAGTTCTTC. Amino acids: CASREGLADNEQFF.

This clone was detected once. The chain carries TRBV28 and TRBJ1-2; weak D call: TRBD1 (6 bases). Germline CDR1 is MDHEN and CDR2 is SYDVKM. The length of the CDR3 is 15 residues. V lost 6 bases to trimming and J lost 1 base, with 15 bases between them. In DNA, the CDR3 is TGTGCCAGCAGCCCGAGGGGGGGCCATAACTATGGCTACACCTTC. Translated, it gives CASSPRGGHNYGYTF.

The chain carries TRBV7-8 and TRBJ2-7, with TRBD2 identical over 10 bases. Germline CDR1 SGHVS, CDR2 FQNEAQ. J lost 3 bases, V lost 2 bases, and 7 bases had no gene match. The CDR3 covers 16 residues. Here the CDR3 DNA reads TGTGCCAGCAGCTTACATGGCCTAGCGGGAGACTACGAGCAGTACGTC. This codes for CASSLHGLAGDYEQYV.

The genes are TRBV28 and TRBJ1-5; a possible D gene is TRBD1 (6 bases). The CDR3 is made up of 15 amino acids. CDR1 and CDR2 from the germline V gene are MDHEN and SYDVKM. The V end lost 1 base, the J end lost 5 bases, and 12 bases lay between the germline ends. The CDR3 spells CASSLSDRSHQPQHF. The CDR3 nucleotides are TGTGCCAGCAGTTTATCTGACAGGTCACATCAGCCCCAGCATTTT.

The rearrangement joins TRBV29-1 to TRBJ2-5; 15 bases align to TRBD2. The germline V gene encodes CDR1 SQVTM and CDR2 ANQGSEA. The CDR3 extends over 14 amino acids. V trimming: 4 bases; J trimming: 4 bases; junction bases outside the gene matches: 1. The CDR3 protein is CSVGTSGRVETQYF. CDR3 nucleotides: TGCAGCGTTGGGACTAGCGGGAGGGTAGAGACCCAGTACTTC.

This chain connects TRBV5-1 to TRBJ2-2, with D tentatively TRBD1 (6 bases). This CDR3 has 17 residues. In germline, CDR1 is SGHRS, CDR2 YFSETQ. Deletions cut 3 bases from V and 1 base from J, with 16 bases between. CDR3 sequence (DNA): TGCGCCAGCAGCTCCTATTGGGGACACCAGAACACCGGGGAGCTGTTTTTT. It codes for CASSSYWGHQNTGELFF.

This chain connects TRBV25-1 to TRBJ2-1; 8 bases match TRBD2. The length of the CDR3 is 16 residues. Trimming removed 2 bases from V and 6 bases from J; junction bases left unmatched: 9. In germline, CDR1 is MGHDK, CDR2 SYGVNS. CDR3 sequence reads: CASSEPGLGPPNEQFF. In DNA form, the CDR3 reads TGTGCCAGCAGTGAACCGGGACTAGGCCCCCCCAATGAGCAGTTCTTC.

On this clone: Other DNA sequences in this specimen translate into the identical CDR3. The genes are TRBV5-6 and TRBJ2-7, with TRBD2 matching 15 bases. This CDR3 region has 19 residues. The trim removed 3 bases at V and 9 bases at J, leaving 19 bases unmatched. Germline CDR1 and CDR2: SGHDT and YYEEEE. The CDR3 is CASSWGTSGRQTLIEGQYV. CDR3 DNA: TGTGCCAGCAGCTGGGGGACTAGCGGGAGGCAAACGTTGATAGAGGGGCAGTACGTC.

The gene calls are TRBV29-1 and TRBJ2-1; 10 bases are a match to TRBD2. CDR1 and CDR2 (germline): SQVTM, ANQGSEA. The CDR3 spans 12 residues. The J segment lost 6 bases and the V segment lost 7 bases, leaving 3 bases of the junction unmatched. CDR3 DNA sequence: TGCAGCGGACTAGCGGGTATCAATGAGCAGTTCTTC. Translated, it gives CSGLAGINEQFF.

The chain carries TRBV2 and TRBJ2-7; 9 positions agree with TRBD2. With 6 bases clipped from V and 7 bases from J, the junction kept 10 bases outside the gene matches. The CDR3 has 14 residues. The germline V gene has CDR1 SNHLY and CDR2 FYNNEI. CDR3 in amino acids: CASSGIAGVGEQYF. The CDR3 DNA follows: TGTGCCAGCAGCGGGATAGCGGGAGTGGGGGAGCAGTACTTC.

This clone was observed a single time. The rearrangement links TRBV6-5 to TRBJ1-1, with D tentatively TRBD1 (6 bases). The CDR3 has 14 amino acids. V was cut by 7 bases and J by 8 bases, with 20 bases left in between. Germline assignment: CDR1 MNHEY and CDR2 SVGAGI. CDR3 in amino acids: CASTTEGGTFEAFF. As DNA, the CDR3 is TGTGCCAGCACCACGGAGGGGGGGACTTTCGAAGCTTTCTTT.

The rearrangement links TRBV7-2 to TRBJ2-3; TRBD2 agrees at 10 bases. CDR3 length: 16 amino acids. Germline-derived CDR1 and CDR2 are SGHTA and FQGNSA. J lost 0 bases, V lost 5 bases, and 5 bases had no gene match. CDR3 residues: CASSILAGGSTDTQYF. In DNA form, the CDR3 reads TGTGCCAGCAGCATTTTAGCGGGGGGAAGCACAGATACGCAGTATTTT.

The chain recombines TRBV5-1 with TRBJ1-2; 8 bases align to TRBD1. V gave up 3 bases and J gave up 1 base; unmatched junction bases: 8. CDR3 length equals 16 residues. CDR1 is SGHRS and CDR2 is YFSETQ in the germline V gene. CDR3 residues: CASSSDRVYGNYGYTF. CDR3 DNA: TGCGCCAGCAGCTCGGACAGGGTGTACGGTAACTATGGCTACACCTTC.

The V and J genes are TRBV30 and TRBJ2-6; tentative D call: TRBD2 (5 bases). The CDR3 sequence is 16 residues long. Trimming took off 1 base at V and 1 base at J, with 11 bases between the two ends. Germline CDR1 reads GTSNPN; CDR2 reads SVGIG (reference sequence). The CDR3 loop reads CAWSGGPLSGANVLTF. The DNA for the CDR3 is TGTGCCTGGAGTGGCGGGCCCCTGTCTGGGGCCAACGTCCTGACTTTC.

The chain combines TRBV6-1 with TRBJ1-3; D perhaps matches TRBD1 (6 bases). Germline assignment: CDR1 MNHNS and CDR2 SASEGT. Trimming removed 8 bases at V and 1 base at J, with 12 bases between. CDR3 length: 14 residues. The CDR3 reads CASHTGFSGNTIYF. In DNA, the CDR3 is TGTGCCAGCCATACAGGGTTTTCTGGAAACACCATATATTTT.

The chain carries TRBV28 and TRBJ2-1; perhaps TRBD2 as D (5 bases). V shed 6 bases and J shed 3 bases, with 18 bases lying between them. Germline values: CDR1 MDHEN, CDR2 SYDVKM. The CDR3 sequence is 16 residues long. The CDR3 bases are TGTGCCAGCAGCTCATCGTCCGTAGCGCGCTACAATGAGCAGTTCTTC. Translation gives CASSSSSVARYNEQFF.

This clone was seen only a few times. The V gene is TRBV6-5, the J gene TRBJ2-2; a possible D gene is TRBD1 (6 bases). Trimming stripped 2 bases from V and 11 bases from J, with 18 bases between. Germline V gene sequence: CDR1 MNHEY, CDR2 SVGAGI. The CDR3 extends over 15 amino acids. The CDR3, as DNA: TGTGCCAGCAGTTACACCGGACAGCCCCCGGACGAGCTGTTTTTT. Protein sequence: CASSYTGQPPDELFF.